This T cell receptor beta chain was recovered during a study of blood T cell repertoires in COVID-19. Study-wide context: Samples taken during acute and convalescent COVID-19 were collected in the United States, Italy and Spain. T cells, B-cell-depleted T cells, or PBMCs provided the cDNA or gDNA that served as material.

V lost 0 bases to trimming and J lost 7 bases, with 16 bases between them. CDR1 and CDR2 (germline): SNHLY, FYNNEI. The CDR3 extends over 16 amino acids. The authors' processing: Estimates of nucleated cell counts were drawn from the amplification of reference gene primers. Generated by immunoSEQ multiplex PCR, the TCRdb table keeps only in-frame clones and is missing some. That table supplies the V and J calls and clone size; D and trimming were determined from the DNA. The sample records fewer than 25,000 clones, roughly nine tenths being singletons. Material: peripheral blood. This clonotype was obtained from a man in his sixties or seventies with COVID-19, enrolled during active disease. The chain employs TRBV2 and TRBJ1-5, with a weak D call TRBD1 (5 bases). The CDR3 region is CASSEALGGFSQPQHF. DNA for the CDR3: TGTGCCAGCAGTGAAGCGCTTGGGGGGTTTTCGCAGCCCCAGCATTTT.